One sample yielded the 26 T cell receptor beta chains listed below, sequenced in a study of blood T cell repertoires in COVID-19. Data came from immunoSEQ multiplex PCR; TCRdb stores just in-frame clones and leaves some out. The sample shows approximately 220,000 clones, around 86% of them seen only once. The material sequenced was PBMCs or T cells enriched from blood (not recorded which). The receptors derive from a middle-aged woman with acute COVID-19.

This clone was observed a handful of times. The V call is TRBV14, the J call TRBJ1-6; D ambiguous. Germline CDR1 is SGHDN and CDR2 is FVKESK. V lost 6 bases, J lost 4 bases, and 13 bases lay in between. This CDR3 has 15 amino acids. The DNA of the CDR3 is TGTGCCAGCAGGGACGGGATGGCGTATAATTCACCCCTCCACTTT. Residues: CASRDGMAYNSPLHF.

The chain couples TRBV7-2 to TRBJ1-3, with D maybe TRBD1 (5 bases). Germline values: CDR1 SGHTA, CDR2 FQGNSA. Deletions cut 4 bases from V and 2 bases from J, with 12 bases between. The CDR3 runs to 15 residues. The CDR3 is CASSSGAGPGNTIYF. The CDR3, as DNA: TGTGCCAGCAGCTCTGGGGCAGGGCCTGGAAACACCATATATTTT.

The CDR3 DNA is TGTGCCAGCAGTGGCGGACTAGCGGGGGGGAATGAGCAGTTCTTC. The encoded protein is CASSGGLAGGNEQFF. This sequence joins TRBV6-2 or TRBV6-3 and TRBJ2-1; 15 bases are a match to TRBD2. Unmatched junction bases numbered 3, after V lost 5 bases and J lost 7 bases. The CDR3 has 15 amino acids. From germline, CDR1 is MNHEY and CDR2 SVGEGT.

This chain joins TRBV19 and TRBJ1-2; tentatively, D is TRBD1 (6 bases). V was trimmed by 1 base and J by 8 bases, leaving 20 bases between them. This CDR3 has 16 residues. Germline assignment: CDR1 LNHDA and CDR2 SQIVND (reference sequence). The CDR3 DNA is TGTGCCAGTAGTATAGTGGAAGTAGACAGGTTCAGCGGCTACACCTTC. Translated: CASSIVEVDRFSGYTF.

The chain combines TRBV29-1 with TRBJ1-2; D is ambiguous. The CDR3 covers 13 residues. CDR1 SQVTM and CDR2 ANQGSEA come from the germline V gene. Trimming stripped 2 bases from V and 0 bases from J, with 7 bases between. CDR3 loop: CSVELVSNYGYTF. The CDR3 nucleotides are TGCAGCGTTGAACTTGTATCTAACTATGGCTACACCTTC.

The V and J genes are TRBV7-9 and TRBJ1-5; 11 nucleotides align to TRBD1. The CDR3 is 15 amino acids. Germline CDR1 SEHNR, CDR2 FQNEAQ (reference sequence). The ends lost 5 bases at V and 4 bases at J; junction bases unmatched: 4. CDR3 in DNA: TGTGCCAGCAGCCCAGGGACAGGGGGGAATCAGCCCCAGCATTTT. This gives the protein CASSPGTGGNQPQHF.

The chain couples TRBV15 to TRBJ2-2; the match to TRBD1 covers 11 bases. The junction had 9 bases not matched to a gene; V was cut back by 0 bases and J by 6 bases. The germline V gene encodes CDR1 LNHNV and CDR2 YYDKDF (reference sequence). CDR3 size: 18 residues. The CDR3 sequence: CATSRDGQGALVAGELFF. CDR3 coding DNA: TGTGCCACCAGCAGAGATGGACAGGGGGCGTTGGTTGCCGGGGAGCTGTTTTTT.

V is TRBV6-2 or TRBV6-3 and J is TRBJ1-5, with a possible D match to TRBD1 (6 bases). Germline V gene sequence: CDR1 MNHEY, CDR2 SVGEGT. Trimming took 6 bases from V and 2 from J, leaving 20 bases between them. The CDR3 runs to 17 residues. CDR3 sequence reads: CASSPGGAGAGNQPQHF. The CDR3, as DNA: TGTGCCAGCAGCCCCGGGGGGGCAGGGGCCGGCAATCAGCCCCAGCATTTT.

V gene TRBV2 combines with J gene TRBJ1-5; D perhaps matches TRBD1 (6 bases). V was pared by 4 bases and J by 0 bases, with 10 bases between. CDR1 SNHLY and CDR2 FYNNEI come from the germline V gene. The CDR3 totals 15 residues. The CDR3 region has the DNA TGTGCCAGCAGTGGACAGGATTATAGCAATCAGCCCCAGCATTTT. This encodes CASSGQDYSNQPQHF.

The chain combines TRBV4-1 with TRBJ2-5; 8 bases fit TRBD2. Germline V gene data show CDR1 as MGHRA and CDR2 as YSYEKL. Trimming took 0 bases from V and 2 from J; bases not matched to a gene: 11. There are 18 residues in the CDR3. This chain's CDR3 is CASSQDVPTSEIQETQYF. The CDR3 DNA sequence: TGCGCCAGCAGCCAAGACGTCCCGACTAGCGAAATTCAAGAGACCCAGTACTTC.

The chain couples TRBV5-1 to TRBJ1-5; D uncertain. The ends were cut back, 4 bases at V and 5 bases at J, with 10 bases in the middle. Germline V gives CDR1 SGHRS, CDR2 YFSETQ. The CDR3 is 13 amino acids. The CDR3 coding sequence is TGCGCCAGCAGCCTCGAACCGGATCAGCCCCAGCATTTT. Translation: CASSLEPDQPQHF.

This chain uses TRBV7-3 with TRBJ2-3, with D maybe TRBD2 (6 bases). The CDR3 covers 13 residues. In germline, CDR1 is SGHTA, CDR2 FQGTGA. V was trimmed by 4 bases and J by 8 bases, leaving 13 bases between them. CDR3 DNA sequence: TGTGCCAGCAGCTCCTCGGGGGTAGCTACGCAGTATTTT. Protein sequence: CASSSSGVATQYF.

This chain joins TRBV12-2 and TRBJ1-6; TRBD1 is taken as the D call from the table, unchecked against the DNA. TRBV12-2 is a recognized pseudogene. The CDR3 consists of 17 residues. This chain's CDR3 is CASRLGDRGTYNSPLHF. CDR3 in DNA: TGTGCAAGTCGCTTAGGGGACAGGGGCACCTATAATTCACCCCTCCACTTT.

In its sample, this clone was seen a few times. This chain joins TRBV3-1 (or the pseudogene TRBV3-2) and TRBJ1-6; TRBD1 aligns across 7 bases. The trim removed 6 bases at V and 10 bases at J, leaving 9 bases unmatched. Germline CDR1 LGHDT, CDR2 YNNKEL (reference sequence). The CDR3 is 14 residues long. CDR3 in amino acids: CASSTTGERSPLHF. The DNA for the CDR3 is TGTGCCAGCAGTACCACAGGGGAGCGGTCACCCCTCCACTTT.

CDR3 residues: CATRGQGASGELFF. Here the CDR3 DNA reads TGTGCCACCCGTGGACAGGGGGCATCCGGGGAGCTGTTTTTT. The rearrangement uses TRBV24-1 and TRBJ2-2; 11 bases line up with TRBD1. The germline V gene has CDR1 KGHDR and CDR2 SFDVKD. This CDR3 is built from 14 residues. The ends lost 9 bases at V and 6 bases at J; junction bases unmatched: 5.

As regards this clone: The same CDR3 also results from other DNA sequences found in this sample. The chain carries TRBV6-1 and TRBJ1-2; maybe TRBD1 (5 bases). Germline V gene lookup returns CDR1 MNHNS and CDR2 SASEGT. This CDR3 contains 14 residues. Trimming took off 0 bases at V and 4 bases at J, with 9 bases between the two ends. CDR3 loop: CASSEAVRGYGYTF. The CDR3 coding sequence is TGTGCCAGCAGTGAAGCGGTTAGGGGCTATGGCTACACCTTC.

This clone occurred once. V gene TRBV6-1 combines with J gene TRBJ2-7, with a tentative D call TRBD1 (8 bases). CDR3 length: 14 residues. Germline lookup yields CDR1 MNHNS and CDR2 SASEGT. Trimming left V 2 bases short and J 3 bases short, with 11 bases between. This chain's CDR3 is CASSETGGDYEQYF. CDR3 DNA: TGTGCCAGCAGTGAAACAGGGGGGGACTACGAGCAGTACTTC.

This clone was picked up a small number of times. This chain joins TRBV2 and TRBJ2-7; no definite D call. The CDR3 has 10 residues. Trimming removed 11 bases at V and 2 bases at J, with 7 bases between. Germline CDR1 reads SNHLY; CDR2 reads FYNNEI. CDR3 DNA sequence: TGTGCCCCGTTCGCCTACGAGCAGTACGTC. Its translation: CAPFAYEQYV.

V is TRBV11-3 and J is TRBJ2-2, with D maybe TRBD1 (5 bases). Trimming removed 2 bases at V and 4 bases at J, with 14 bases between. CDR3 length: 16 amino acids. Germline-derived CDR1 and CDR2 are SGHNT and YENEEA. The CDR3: CASSLNPVRATGELFF. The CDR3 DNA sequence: TGTGCCAGCAGCTTAAACCCAGTCAGGGCCACCGGGGAGCTGTTTTTT.

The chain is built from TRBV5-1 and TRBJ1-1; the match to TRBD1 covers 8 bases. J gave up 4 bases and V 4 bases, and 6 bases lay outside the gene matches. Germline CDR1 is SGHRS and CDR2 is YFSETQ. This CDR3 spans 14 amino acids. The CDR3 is CASSAGQVSTEAFF. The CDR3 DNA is TGCGCCAGCAGCGCGGGACAGGTAAGCACTGAAGCTTTCTTT.

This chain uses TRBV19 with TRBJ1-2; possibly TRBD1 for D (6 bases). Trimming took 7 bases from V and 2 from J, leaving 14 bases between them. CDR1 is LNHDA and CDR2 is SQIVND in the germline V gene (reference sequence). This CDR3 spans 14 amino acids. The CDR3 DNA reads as TGTGCCAGTACCCCCCCACAGGGCAACTATGGCTACACCTTC. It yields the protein CASTPPQGNYGYTF.

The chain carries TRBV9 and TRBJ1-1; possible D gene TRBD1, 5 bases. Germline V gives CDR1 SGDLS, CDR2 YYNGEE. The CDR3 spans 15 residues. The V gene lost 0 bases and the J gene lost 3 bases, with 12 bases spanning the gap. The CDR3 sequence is CASSVDPGLDTEAFF. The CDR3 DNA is TGTGCCAGCAGCGTAGACCCAGGGTTGGACACTGAAGCTTTCTTT.

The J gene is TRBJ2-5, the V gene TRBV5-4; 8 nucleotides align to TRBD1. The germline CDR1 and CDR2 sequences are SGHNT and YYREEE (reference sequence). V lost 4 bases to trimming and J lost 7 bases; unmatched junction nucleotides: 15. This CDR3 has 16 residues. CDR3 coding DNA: TGTGCCAGCAGCAGTGAAGCCGGACAGGGAGGTGTGACCCAGTACTTC. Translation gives CASSSEAGQGGVTQYF.

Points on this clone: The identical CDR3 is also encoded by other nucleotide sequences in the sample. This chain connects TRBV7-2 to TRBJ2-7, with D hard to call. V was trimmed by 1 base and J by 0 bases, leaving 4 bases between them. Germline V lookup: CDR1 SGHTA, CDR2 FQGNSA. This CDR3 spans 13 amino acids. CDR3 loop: CASSLGHSYEQYF. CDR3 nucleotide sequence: TGTGCCAGCAGCTTAGGACACTCCTACGAGCAGTACTTC.

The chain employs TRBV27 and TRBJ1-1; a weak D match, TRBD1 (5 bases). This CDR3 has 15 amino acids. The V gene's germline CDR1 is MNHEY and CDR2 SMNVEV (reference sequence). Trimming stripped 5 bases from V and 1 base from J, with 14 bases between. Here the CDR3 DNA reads TGTGCCAGCAGTGCCAATAGACAGTCGAACACTGAAGCTTTCTTT. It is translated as CASSANRQSNTEAFF.

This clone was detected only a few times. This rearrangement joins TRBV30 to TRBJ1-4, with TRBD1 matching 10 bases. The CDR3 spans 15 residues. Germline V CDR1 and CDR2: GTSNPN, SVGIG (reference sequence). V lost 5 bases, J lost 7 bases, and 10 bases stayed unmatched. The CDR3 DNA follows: TGTGCCTGGTACCGGGACAGGGGACCAGGTGAAAAACTGTTTTTT. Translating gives CAWYRDRGPGEKLFF.